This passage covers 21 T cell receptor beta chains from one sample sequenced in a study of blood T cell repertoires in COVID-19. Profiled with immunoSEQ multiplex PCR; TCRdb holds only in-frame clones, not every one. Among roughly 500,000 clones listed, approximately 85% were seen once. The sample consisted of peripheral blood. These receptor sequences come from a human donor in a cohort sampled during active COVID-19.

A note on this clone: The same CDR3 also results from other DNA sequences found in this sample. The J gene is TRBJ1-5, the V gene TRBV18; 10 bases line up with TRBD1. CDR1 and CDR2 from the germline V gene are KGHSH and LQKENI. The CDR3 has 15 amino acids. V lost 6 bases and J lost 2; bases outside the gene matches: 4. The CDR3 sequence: CASSPGTGGNQPQHF. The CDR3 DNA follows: TGTGCCAGCTCGCCAGGGACAGGGGGCAATCAGCCCCAGCATTTT.

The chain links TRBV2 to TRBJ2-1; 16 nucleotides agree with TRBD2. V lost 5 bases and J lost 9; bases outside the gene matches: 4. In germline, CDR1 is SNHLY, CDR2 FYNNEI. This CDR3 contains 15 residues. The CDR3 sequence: CASSSGLAGGGEQFF. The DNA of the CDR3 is TGTGCCAGCAGTTCGGGACTAGCGGGAGGGGGTGAGCAGTTCTTC.

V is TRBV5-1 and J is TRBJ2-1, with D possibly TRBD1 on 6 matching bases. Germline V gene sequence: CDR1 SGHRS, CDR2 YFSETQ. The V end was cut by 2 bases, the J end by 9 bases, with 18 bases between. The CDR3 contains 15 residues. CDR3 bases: TGCGCCAGCAGCTTTTCCTCACAGGGCGATTTTGAGCAGTTCTTC. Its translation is CASSFSSQGDFEQFF. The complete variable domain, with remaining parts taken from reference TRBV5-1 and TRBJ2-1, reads KAGVTQTPRYLIKTRGQQVTLSCSPISGHRSVSWYQQTPGQGLQFLFEYFSETQRNKGNFPGRFSGRQFSNSRSEMNVSTLELGDSALYLCASSFSSQGDFEQFFGPGTRLTVL.

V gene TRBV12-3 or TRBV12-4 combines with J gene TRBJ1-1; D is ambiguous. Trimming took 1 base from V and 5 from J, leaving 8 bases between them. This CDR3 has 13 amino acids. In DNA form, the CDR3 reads TGTGCCAGCAGTTTAGTGGTACTAACTGAAGCTTTCTTT. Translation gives CASSLVVLTEAFF.

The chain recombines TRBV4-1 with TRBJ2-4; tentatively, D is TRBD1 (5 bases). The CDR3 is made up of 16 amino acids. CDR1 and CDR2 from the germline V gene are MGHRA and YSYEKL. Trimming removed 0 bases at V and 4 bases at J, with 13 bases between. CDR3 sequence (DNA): TGCGCCAGCAGCCAAGATCTGCCAGGGCCTAAAAACATTCAGTACTTC. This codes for CASSQDLPGPKNIQYF.

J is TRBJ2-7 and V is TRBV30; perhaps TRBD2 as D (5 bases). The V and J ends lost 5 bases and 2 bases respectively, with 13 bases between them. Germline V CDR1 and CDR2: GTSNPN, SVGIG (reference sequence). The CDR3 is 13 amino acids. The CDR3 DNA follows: TGTGCCTGGTCGACGCGGGTTCCCTACGAGCAGTACTTC. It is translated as CAWSTRVPYEQYF. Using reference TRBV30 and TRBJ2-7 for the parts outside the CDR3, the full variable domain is SQTIHQWPATLVQPVGSPLSLECTVEGTSNPNLYWYRQAAGRGLQLLFYSVGIGQISSEVPQNLSASRPQDRQFILSSKKLLLSDSGFYLCAWSTRVPYEQYFGPGTRLTVT.

The chain's CDR3 is CASKRRTGVSYEQYF. The CDR3 DNA reads TGTGCCAGCAAGAGACGGACAGGGGTCTCCTACGAGCAGTACTTC. The V call is TRBV6-5, the J call TRBJ2-7; 9 bases match TRBD1. Unmatched junction bases numbered 7, after V lost 7 bases and J lost 0 bases. Looked up from germline, CDR1 is MNHEY and CDR2 is SVGAGI. The CDR3 runs to 15 residues.

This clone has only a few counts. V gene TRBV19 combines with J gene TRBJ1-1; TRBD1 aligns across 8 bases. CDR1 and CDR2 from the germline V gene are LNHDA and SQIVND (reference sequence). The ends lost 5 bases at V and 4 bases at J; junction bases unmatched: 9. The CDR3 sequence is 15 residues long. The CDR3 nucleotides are TGTGCCAGTAGTGTCCAGGGGGCGCGGAGCACTGAAGCTTTCTTT. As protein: CASSVQGARSTEAFF.

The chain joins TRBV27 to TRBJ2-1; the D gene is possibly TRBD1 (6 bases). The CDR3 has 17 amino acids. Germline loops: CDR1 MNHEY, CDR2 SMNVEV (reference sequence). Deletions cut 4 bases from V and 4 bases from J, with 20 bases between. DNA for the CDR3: TGTGCCAGCAGTTCTATACAGGGTCCTCAAATATACAATGAGCAGTTCTTC. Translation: CASSSIQGPQIYNEQFF.

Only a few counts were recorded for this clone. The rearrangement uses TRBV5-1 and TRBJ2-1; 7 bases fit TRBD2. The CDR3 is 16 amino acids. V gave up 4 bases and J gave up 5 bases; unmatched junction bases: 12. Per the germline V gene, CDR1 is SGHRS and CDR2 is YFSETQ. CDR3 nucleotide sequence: TGCGCCAGCAGCGCCCTGGGCGGGAGATCCCACAATGAGCAGTTCTTC. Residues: CASSALGGRSHNEQFF.

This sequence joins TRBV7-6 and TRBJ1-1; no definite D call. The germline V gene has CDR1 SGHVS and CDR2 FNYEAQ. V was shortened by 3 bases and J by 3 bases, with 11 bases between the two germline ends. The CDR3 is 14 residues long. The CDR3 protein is CASSFDRGDTEAFF. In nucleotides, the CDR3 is TGTGCCAGCAGCTTTGACCGGGGAGACACTGAAGCTTTCTTT.

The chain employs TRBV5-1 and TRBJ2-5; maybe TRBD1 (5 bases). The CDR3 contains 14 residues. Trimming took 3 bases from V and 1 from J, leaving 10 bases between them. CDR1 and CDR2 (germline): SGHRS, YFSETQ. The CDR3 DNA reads TGCGCCAGCAGCTCGACAGAGACCCAAGAGACCCAGTACTTC. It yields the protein CASSSTETQETQYF.

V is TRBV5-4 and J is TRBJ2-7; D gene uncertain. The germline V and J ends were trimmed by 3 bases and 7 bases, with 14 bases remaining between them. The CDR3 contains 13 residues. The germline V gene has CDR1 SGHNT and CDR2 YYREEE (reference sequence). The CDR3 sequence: CASSSFSGGEQYF. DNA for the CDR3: TGTGCCAGCAGCTCTTTCTCTGGCGGAGAGCAGTACTTC.

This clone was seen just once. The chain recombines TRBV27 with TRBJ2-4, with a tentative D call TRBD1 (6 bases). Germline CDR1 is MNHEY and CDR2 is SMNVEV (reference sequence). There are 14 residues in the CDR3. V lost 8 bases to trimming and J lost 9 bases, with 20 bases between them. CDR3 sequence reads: CASGYDQGWGIQYF. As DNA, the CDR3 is TGTGCCAGCGGGTATGACCAGGGGTGGGGCATTCAGTACTTC.

Here the CDR3 reads CATTSGVGSYNEQFF. CDR3 coding DNA: TGTGCCACCACTAGCGGAGTGGGCTCCTACAATGAGCAGTTCTTC. This chain joins TRBV10-3 and TRBJ2-1; 8 positions match TRBD2. Trimming cost V 10 bases and J 0 bases; bases outside gene matches: 8. In germline, CDR1 is ENHRY, CDR2 SYGVKD. There are 15 residues in the CDR3.

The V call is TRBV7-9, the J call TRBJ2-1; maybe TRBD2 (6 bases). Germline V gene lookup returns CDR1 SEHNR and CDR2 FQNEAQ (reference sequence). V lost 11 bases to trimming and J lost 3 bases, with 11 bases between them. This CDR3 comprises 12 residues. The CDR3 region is CALARDYNEQFF. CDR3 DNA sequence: TGTGCCCTAGCGAGGGACTACAATGAGCAGTTCTTC.

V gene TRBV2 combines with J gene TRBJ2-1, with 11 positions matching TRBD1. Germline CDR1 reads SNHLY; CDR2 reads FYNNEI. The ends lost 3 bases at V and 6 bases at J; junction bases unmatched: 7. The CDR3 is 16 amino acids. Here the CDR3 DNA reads TGTGCCAGCAGTGATCTGGGGGGACAGGGGGGCAATGAGCAGTTCTTC. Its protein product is CASSDLGGQGGNEQFF.

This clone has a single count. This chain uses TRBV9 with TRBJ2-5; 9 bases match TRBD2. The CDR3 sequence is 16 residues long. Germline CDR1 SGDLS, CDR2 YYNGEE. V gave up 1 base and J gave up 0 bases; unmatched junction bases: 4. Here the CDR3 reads CASSVLASGNQETQYF. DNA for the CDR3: TGTGCCAGCAGCGTACTGGCTAGCGGGAACCAAGAGACCCAGTACTTC.

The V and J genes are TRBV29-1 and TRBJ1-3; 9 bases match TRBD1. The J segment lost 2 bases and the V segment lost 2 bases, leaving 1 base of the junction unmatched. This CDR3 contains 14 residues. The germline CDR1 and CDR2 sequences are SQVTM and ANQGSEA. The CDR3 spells CSVERDRAGNTIYF. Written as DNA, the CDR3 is TGCAGCGTTGAACGGGACAGGGCTGGAAACACCATATATTTT.

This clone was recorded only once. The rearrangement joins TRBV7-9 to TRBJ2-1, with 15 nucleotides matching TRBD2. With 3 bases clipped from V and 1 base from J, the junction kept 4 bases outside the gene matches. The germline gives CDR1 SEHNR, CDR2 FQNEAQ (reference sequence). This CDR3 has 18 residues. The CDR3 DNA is TGTGCCAGCAGCTTGGGGACTAGCGGGAGGTCGTCCTACAATGAGCAGTTCTTC. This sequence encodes CASSLGTSGRSSYNEQFF.

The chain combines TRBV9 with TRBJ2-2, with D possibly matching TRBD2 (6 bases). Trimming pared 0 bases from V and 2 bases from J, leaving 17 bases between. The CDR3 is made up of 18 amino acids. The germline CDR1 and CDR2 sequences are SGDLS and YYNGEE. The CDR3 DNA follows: TGTGCCAGCAGCGTAGAGGACCGGCCAGCGGGTAACACCGGGGAGCTGTTTTTT. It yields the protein CASSVEDRPAGNTGELFF.